This note documents a single T cell receptor beta chain sequence. The antigen is unknown. The treatment here: oral pan-JAK inhibitor, 5-10 mg twice daily. This sample stems from a study of CD8+ T cells in alopecia areata. Study at large: Among treated patients, oral tofacitinib was administered at 5 to 10 mg twice daily. General study points: An increase in clonality over normal scalp was evident in lesional scalp, especially alopecia totalis/universalis.

RNA was isolated and reverse transcribed to cDNA, the sequencing template. Clones were sequenced by immunoSEQ multiplex PCR, and TCRdb holds only the in-frame ones, with some missing. The sample records some 150,000 clones, about 86% being singletons. The CDR3 extends over 15 amino acids. CDR1 is SGHVS, CDR2 FNYEAQ, per germline. Trimming left V 1 base short and J 0 bases short, with 8 bases between. This specimen consisted of CD8+ T cells sorted from blood, obtained at week 4, from a patient treated with tofacitinib. This sequence was found in a human donor with alopecia areata. The V call is TRBV7-6, the J call TRBJ2-3; D unresolved. The CDR3 DNA reads TGTGCCAGCAGCTTAGAGGCGCAGAGCACAGATACGCAGTATTTT. Translation: CASSLEAQSTDTQYF.